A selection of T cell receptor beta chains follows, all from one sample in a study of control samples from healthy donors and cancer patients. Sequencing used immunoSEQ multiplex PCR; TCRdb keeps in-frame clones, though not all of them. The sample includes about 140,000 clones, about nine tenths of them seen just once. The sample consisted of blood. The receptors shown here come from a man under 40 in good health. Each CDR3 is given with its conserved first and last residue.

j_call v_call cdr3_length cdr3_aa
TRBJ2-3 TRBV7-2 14 CASSGGSRSDTQYF
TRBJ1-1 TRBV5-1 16 CASSPYGGRRNTEAFF
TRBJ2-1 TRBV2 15 CASSGGGSTYNEQFF
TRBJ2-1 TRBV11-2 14 CASSLDGSLDEQFF
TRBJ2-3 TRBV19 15 CASSVASGSTDTQYF
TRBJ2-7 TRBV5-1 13 CASSLPGQGSKYF
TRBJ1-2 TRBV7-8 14 CASSLVSRMYGYTF
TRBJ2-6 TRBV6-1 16 CASSEATGSGANVLTF
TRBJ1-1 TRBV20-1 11 CSAVANTEAFF
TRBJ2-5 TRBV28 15 CASSQMGRQQETQYF
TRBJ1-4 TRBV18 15 CASSPLGGPNEKLFF
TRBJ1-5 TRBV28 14 CASSFRGSNQPQHF
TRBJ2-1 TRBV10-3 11 CAISGVNEQFF
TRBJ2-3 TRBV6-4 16 CASSDWTSGSTDTQYF
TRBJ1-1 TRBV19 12 CASSMGNYEAFF
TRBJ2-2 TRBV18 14 CASSLRQNTGELFF
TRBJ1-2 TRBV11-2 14 CASSDRGVLYGYTF
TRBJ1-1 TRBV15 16 CATSRSGGVMNTEAFF
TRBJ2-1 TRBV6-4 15 CASSEASGSYNEQFF
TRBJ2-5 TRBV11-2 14 CASSLASVPETQYF
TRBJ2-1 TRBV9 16 CASSVGGAGFFNEQFF
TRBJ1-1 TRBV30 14 CAWSPAWGPTEAFF